The text below deals with one T cell receptor beta chain. Its antigen is not identified. This sample is part of a study of T cell responses to AZD1222 COVID-19 vaccine. From germline, CDR1 is SGHKS and CDR2 YYEKEE (reference sequence). Trimming took 4 bases from V and 2 from J, leaving 8 bases between them. The CDR3 covers 13 residues. Assay used: immunoSEQ multiplex PCR; TCRdb lists only in-frame clones, some missing. The sample lists 75,000 to 90,000 clones; 70% to 90% were seen once. Study results and limitations: Reportedly, close to half of spike-specific TCRs are directed against unmutated variant regions.

The sample here was peripheral blood, taken 28 days after the second AZD1222 dose. The chain couples TRBV5-5 to TRBJ2-3; possibly TRBD1 for D (5 bases). The sequence came from an adult who received the AZD1222 COVID-19 vaccine. The CDR3: CASSEDITDTQYF. DNA of the CDR3: TGTGCCAGCAGCGAGGACATCACAGATACGCAGTATTTT. Drawing the rest from reference TRBV5-5 and TRBJ2-3, the complete variable domain is DAGVTQSPTHLIKTRGQQVTLRCSPISGHKSVSWYQQVLGQGPQFIFQYYEKEERGRGNFPDRFSARQFPNYSSELNVNALLLGDSALYLCASSEDITDTQYFGPGTRLTVL.